This T cell receptor (beta chain) was recovered during a study of vaccination effects on CD4 cells after COVID-19. Regarding this clone: Its antigen remains unknown.

The germline CDR1 and CDR2 sequences are MGHRA and YSYEKL. This CDR3 region has 14 residues. J was trimmed by 5 bases and V by 2 bases; bases with no gene match: 3. Before sequencing took place, the ViraFEST assay used viral peptide pools to expand antigen-specific CD4+ T cells. It was after more than 8 days of culture that CD4+ T cells were isolated. Nucleocapsid antibodies were negative in the vaccine recipients, who had never had SARS-CoV-2 infection. PBMC were cultured at around 1.9 million per well with 10 IU/ml IL-2 and roughly 10 ug/ml peptides. On days 3 and 7, fresh IL-2 medium replaced half the medium. Assay: immunoSEQ multiplex PCR; the TCRdb copy retains only in-frame clones and omits some. The sample includes 28,000 or so clones, 55% to 75% of them seen just once.

This TCR was recovered from a human donor who received a COVID-19 vaccine. The chain uses TRBV4-1 and TRBJ2-5; TRBD2 aligns across 9 bases. Sample: CD4+ T cells from PBMCs cultured with SARS-CoV-2 spike peptides, taken before COVID-19 vaccination. The CDR3 loop reads CASSQLAGTETQYF. The CDR3 nucleotides are TGCGCCAGCAGCCAACTAGCGGGAACGGAGACCCAGTACTTC.